The rows below give T cell receptor beta chains drawn from one sample of a study of control samples from healthy donors and cancer patients. TCRdb's copy holds only in-frame clones and misses some; the assay was immunoSEQ multiplex PCR. The data show about 94,000 clones, less than 95% seen once. What was sequenced was blood. These receptors originate from a woman aged 18-29 years in good health. Both conserved end residues are part of each CDR3. The D gene is left open where the match is weak. A clone size is listed for some rows: how often the clone was seen (once, few, many), or a class if it is expanded.

clone size,J gene,V gene,D gene,CDR3 DNA,CDR3 protein
NA,TRBJ2-3,TRBV24-1,NA,TGTGCCACCAGTGCGGGTTTTGGGTCAGATACGCAGTATTTT,CATSAGFGSDTQYF
NA,TRBJ2-3,TRBV5-1,TRBD1,TGCGCCAGCAGCGGGGGACAGGCGATTAGCACAGATACGCAGTATTTT,CASSGGQAISTDTQYF
NA,TRBJ2-2,TRBV4-1,TRBD2,TGCGCCAGCAGCCAAGCTAGCGGGGGGCGCACCGGGGAGCTGTTTTTT,CASSQASGGRTGELFF
NA,TRBJ2-4,TRBV9,TRBD1,TGTGCCAGCAGCGGCCCCGCGACAGGGGTAGCCAAAAACATTCAGTACTTC,CASSGPATGVAKNIQYF
NA,TRBJ1-3,TRBV2,NA,TGTGCCAGCAGTAGGGGGAGTGGAAACACCATATATTTT,CASSRGSGNTIYF
NA,TRBJ2-5,TRBV25-1,NA,TGTGCCAGCAGTTTACTTTGGGGGACCCAGTACTTC,CASSLLWGTQYF
NA,TRBJ2-2,TRBV19,NA,TGTGCCAGTATTCAGGGAGCGTCGGACACCGGGGAGCTGTTTTTT,CASIQGASDTGELFF
NA,TRBJ1-1,TRBV10-1,TRBD1,TGCGCCAGCAGTGAGTCCGGGACAGTTGAAGCTTTCTTT,CASSESGTVEAFF
few,TRBJ1-1,TRBV6-6,TRBD1,TGTGCCAGCAGTTACTTTCCCGGGACAGGGGATACTGAAGCTTTCTTT,CASSYFPGTGDTEAFF
NA,TRBJ2-5,TRBV19,NA,TGTGCCAGTTCCAGGGGGGGGCCAGAGACCCAGTACTTC,CASSRGGPETQYF
NA,TRBJ1-2,TRBV19,NA,TGTGCCAGTAGTATGGGGCAGGGCGATGGCTACACCTTC,CASSMGQGDGYTF
once,TRBJ1-6,TRBV7-9,NA,TGTGCCAGCAGCCTGAATAATTCACCCCTCCACTTT,CASSLNNSPLHF
NA,TRBJ1-4,TRBV7-8,TRBD1,TGTGCCAGCAGCTTGACCAGGGGGCCTGCAACTAATGAAAAACTGTTTTTT,CASSLTRGPATNEKLFF
NA,TRBJ1-2,TRBV7-9,NA,TGTGCCAGCTATCAGCAGGATAACTATGGCTACACCTTC,CASYQQDNYGYTF
NA,TRBJ1-4,TRBV19,NA,TGTGCCAGTAGAGGTGGGCTTGGGGAAAAACTGTTTTTT,CASRGGLGEKLFF
NA,TRBJ1-1,TRBV5-4,NA,TGTGCCAGCACTATTCGGGGTCTGAACACTGAAGCTTTCTTT,CASTIRGLNTEAFF
NA,TRBJ2-7,TRBV7-9,TRBD1,TGTGCCAGCAGTGGTCGGGACAGGGCATTCAGCGAGCAGTACTTC,CASSGRDRAFSEQYF
NA,TRBJ2-5,TRBV9,NA,TGTGCCAGCAGCCCCCTTGTCGCGGGGCTCCAAGAGACCCAGTACTTC,CASSPLVAGLQETQYF
once,TRBJ1-1,TRBV7-9,NA,TGTGCCAGCAGCCCCCTCTCCGGCAGGTACACTGAAGCTTTCTTT,CASSPLSGRYTEAFF
once,TRBJ2-3,TRBV6-6,TRBD1,TGTGCCAGCAGCGACAGGGGGATAACAGATACGCAGTATTTT,CASSDRGITDTQYF
medium-sized,TRBJ2-7,TRBV13,NA,TGTGCCAGCAGCGGACACCGGACCTACGAGCAGTACTTC,CASSGHRTYEQYF
NA,TRBJ1-2,TRBV7-9,NA,TGTGCCAGCAGCTTAGAAAGGGTATGGGGCTACACCTTC,CASSLERVWGYTF